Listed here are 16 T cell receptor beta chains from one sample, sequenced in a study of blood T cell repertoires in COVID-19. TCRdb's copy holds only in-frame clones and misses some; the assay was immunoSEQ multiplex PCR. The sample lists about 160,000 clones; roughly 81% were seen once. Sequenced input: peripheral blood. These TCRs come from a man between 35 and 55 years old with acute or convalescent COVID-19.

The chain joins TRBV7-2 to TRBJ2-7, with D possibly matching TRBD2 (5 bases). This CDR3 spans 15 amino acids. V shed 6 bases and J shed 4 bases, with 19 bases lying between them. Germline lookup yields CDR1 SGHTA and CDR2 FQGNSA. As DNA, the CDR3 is TGTGCCAGCAGTCTAAGCGGCGGAGGCAGATACGAGCAGTACTTC. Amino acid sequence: CASSLSGGGRYEQYF.

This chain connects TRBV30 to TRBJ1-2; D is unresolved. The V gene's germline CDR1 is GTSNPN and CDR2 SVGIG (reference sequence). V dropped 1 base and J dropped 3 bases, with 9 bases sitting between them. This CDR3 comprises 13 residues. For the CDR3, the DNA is TGTGCCTGGAGTGGTCGAGGCGACTATGGCTACACCTTC. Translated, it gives CAWSGRGDYGYTF. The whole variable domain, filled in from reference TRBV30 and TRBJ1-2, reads SQTIHQWPATLVQPVGSPLSLECTVEGTSNPNLYWYRQAAGRGLQLLFYSVGIGQISSEVPQNLSASRPQDRQFILSSKKLLLSDSGFYLCAWSGRGDYGYTFGSGTRLTVV.

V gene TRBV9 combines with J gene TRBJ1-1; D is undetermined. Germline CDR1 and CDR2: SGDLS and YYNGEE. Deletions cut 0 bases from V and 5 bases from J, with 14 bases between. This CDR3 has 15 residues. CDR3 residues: CASSVGSTAGTEAFF. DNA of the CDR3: TGTGCCAGCAGCGTAGGGTCAACAGCTGGGACTGAAGCTTTCTTT.

This CDR3 is CASSQQTGRTEAFF. As DNA, the CDR3 is TGTGCCAGCAGCCAGCAGACAGGGAGGACTGAAGCTTTCTTT. The chain links TRBV3-1 (or the pseudogene TRBV3-2) to TRBJ1-1; 7 positions match TRBD1. V shed 3 bases and J 5 bases; nucleotides not matched to a gene: 6. The length of the CDR3 is 14 residues. Germline loops: CDR1 LGHDT, CDR2 YNNKEL (reference sequence).

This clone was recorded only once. The CDR3 protein is CASSPIDRGLSYEQYF. The CDR3 DNA sequence: TGTGCCAGCAGTCCCATTGACAGGGGCCTCTCCTACGAGCAGTACTTC. The chain recombines TRBV28 with TRBJ2-7, with TRBD1 identical over 8 bases. Germline V gene lookup returns CDR1 MDHEN and CDR2 SYDVKM. The CDR3 contains 16 residues. V lost 5 bases, J lost 0 bases, and 9 bases stayed unmatched.

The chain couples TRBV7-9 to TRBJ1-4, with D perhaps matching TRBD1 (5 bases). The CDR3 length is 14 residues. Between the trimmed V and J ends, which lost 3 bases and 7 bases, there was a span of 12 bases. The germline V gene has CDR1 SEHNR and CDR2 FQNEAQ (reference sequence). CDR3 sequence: CASSLMGGSEKLFF. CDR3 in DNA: TGTGCCAGCAGCTTGATGGGGGGGAGTGAAAAACTGTTTTTT.

The CDR3 DNA reads TGTGCCAGCAGTGTAGGCAGGGGGCACCACTTT. As protein: CASSVGRGHHF. V gene TRBV2 combines with J gene TRBJ1-6; TRBD1 agrees at 8 bases. The CDR3 has 11 amino acids. V gave up 4 bases and J gave up 18 bases; unmatched junction bases: 5. Germline values: CDR1 SNHLY, CDR2 FYNNEI. Based on the CDR3 plus reference TRBV2 and TRBJ1-6, the full variable domain is EPEVTQTPSHQVTQMGQEVILRCVPISNHLYFYWYRQILGQKVEFLVSFYNNEISEKSEIFDDQFSVERPDGSNFTLKIRSTKLEDSAMYFCASSVGRGHHFGNGTRLTVT.

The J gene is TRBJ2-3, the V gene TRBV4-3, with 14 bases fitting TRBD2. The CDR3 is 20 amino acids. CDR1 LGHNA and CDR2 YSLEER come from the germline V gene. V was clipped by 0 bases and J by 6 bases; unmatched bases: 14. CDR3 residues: CASSQDFATSGGAKSDTQYF. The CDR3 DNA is TGCGCCAGCAGCCAAGATTTCGCGACTAGCGGGGGGGCGAAATCGGATACGCAGTATTTT.

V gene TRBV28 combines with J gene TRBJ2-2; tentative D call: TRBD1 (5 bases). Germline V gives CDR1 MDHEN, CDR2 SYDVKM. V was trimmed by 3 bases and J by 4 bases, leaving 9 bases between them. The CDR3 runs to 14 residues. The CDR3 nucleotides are TGTGCCAGCAGTTTGCAGGGCCCCACCGGGGAGCTGTTTTTT. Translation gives CASSLQGPTGELFF.

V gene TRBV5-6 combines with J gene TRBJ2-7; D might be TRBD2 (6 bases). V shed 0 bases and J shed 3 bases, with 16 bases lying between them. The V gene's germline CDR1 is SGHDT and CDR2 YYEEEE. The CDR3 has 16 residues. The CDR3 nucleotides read TGTGCCAGCAGCTTGGGGGTAGGCCAGGGAGGCTACGAGCAGTACTTC. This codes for CASSLGVGQGGYEQYF.

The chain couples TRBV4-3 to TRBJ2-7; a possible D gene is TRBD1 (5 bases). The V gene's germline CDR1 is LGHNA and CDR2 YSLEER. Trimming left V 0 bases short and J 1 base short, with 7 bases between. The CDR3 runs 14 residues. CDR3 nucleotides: TGCGCCAGCAGCCAAGATAGACAGTCCTACGAGCAGTACTTC. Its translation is CASSQDRQSYEQYF.

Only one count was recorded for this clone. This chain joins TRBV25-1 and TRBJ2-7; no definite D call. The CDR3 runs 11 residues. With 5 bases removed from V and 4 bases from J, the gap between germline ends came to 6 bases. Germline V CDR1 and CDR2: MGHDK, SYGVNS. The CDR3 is CASSSFYEQYF. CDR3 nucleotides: TGTGCCAGCAGTAGCTTTTACGAGCAGTACTTC.

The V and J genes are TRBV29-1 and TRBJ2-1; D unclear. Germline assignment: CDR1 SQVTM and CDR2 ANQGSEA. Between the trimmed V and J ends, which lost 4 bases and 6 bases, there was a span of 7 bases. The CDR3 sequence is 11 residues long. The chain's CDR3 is CSVGGFNEQFF. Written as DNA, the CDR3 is TGCAGCGTTGGAGGTTTCAATGAGCAGTTCTTC.

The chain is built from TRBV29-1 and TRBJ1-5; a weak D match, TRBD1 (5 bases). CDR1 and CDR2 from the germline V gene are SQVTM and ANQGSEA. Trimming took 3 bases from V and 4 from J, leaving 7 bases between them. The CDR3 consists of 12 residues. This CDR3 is CSVEGGNQPQHF. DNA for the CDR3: TGCAGCGTTGAGGGGGGGAATCAGCCCCAGCATTTT.

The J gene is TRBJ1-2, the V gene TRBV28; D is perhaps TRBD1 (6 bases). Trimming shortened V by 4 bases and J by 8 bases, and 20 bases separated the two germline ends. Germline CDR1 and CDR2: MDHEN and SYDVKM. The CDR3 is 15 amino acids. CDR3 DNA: TGTGCCAGCAGTTCTTACAGGGCTTCGAATCCAGGCTACACCTTC. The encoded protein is CASSSYRASNPGYTF.

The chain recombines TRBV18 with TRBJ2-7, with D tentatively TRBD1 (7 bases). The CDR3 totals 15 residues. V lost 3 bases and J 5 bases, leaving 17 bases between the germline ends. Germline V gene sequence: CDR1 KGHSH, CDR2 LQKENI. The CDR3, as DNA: TGTGCCAGCTCACCGGAGACAGGGAGGCGTGACGAGCAGTACTTC. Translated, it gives CASSPETGRRDEQYF.